The 25 T cell receptor beta chains below come from one sample, sequenced in a study of CD8 T cells in ankylosing spondylitis. Each CDR3 protein gets one entry after TCRdb re-called the 5' RACE reads with MiXCR. The sample comprises 200,000 to 250,000 distinct CDR3 sequences, approximately 8% of which are singletons, and 4% to 5.5% rests with the top ten. Sequencing input: blood, either unsorted or a sorted T cell fraction (not recorded which). These receptors came from a female donor with ankylosing spondylitis or in good health (not recorded which).

This clonotype was found many times. V usage is TRBV11-2 and J usage is TRBJ1-2; TRBD1 matches at 7 bases. This CDR3 spans 14 amino acids. V gave up 8 bases and J gave up 0 bases; unmatched junction bases: 6. Germline V gene data show CDR1 as SGHAT and CDR2 as FQNNGV. CDR3 sequence (DNA): TGTGCCAGCCGACAGGGCGGAGCTAACTATGGCTACACCTTC. It codes for CASRQGGANYGYTF.

This clonotype was seen ten or more times. V is TRBV30 and J is TRBJ1-5; 8 positions agree with TRBD1. V trimming: 1 base; J trimming: 7 bases; junction bases outside the gene matches: 6. This CDR3 spans 14 amino acids. Germline V gives CDR1 GTSNPN, CDR2 SVGIG (reference sequence). In DNA form, the CDR3 reads TGTGCCTGGAGTGAAGGACAGGGTGTCCAGCCCCAGCATTTT. Encoded protein: CAWSEGQGVQPQHF.

This clonotype appeared many times. The chain couples TRBV29-1 to TRBJ2-2, with 7 bases that match TRBD2. V trimming: 4 bases; J trimming: 1 base; junction bases outside the gene matches: 3. Germline values: CDR1 SQVTM, CDR2 ANQGSEA. The CDR3 is 14 residues long. The CDR3 nucleotides read TGCAGCGTTGGACGCGGGGGGAACACCGGGGAGCTGTTTTTT. It translates to CSVGRGGNTGELFF.

This clonotype occurred many times. The gene calls are TRBV12-3 or TRBV12-4 and TRBJ1-3; D gene ambiguous. The V gene lost 2 bases and the J gene lost 0 bases, with 8 bases spanning the gap. This CDR3 spans 15 amino acids. The CDR3 spells CASSLRSSSGNTIYF. For the CDR3, the DNA is TGTGCCAGCAGTTTAAGGTCTAGCTCTGGAAACACCATATATTTT.

This chain uses TRBV20-1 with TRBJ1-4; 9 nucleotides agree with TRBD1. Trimming took 8 bases from V and 8 from J; bases not matched to a gene: 9. The germline CDR1 and CDR2 sequences are DFQATT and SNEGSKA (reference sequence). The CDR3 runs 13 residues. CDR3 sequence reads: CSPFGQGTEKLFF. As DNA, the CDR3 is TGCAGTCCTTTCGGACAGGGGACCGAAAAACTGTTTTTT.

This clonotype was observed a few times. This chain uses TRBV15 with TRBJ2-7; 15 bases fit TRBD2. Germline CDR1 LNHNV, CDR2 YYDKDF (reference sequence). The CDR3 is made up of 19 amino acids. Losses at the gene ends were 0 bases for V and 6 bases for J; bases not matched to a gene: 12. The CDR3 here is CATSRESLTGLAGGAEQYF. CDR3 coding DNA: TGTGCCACCAGCAGAGAGAGCCTTACCGGACTAGCGGGAGGGGCCGAGCAGTACTTC.

This clonotype was observed at least ten times. This sequence joins TRBV10-1 and TRBJ1-5; D possibly corresponds to TRBD1 (5 bases). Trimming took 6 bases from V and 5 from J, leaving 11 bases between them. CDR3 length: 13 residues. Germline CDR1 reads WNHNN; CDR2 reads SYGVQD (reference sequence). The CDR3 DNA is TGCGCCAGCAGCCAGGGAAGGGATCAGCCCCAGCATTTT. It is translated as CASSQGRDQPQHF.

This clonotype was found many times. Here the CDR3 DNA reads TGTGCCAGCAGCCAGGCTGGGGGACAGGGGGCCACTGAAGCTTTCTTT. Its protein is CASSQAGGQGATEAFF. V gene TRBV7-9 combines with J gene TRBJ1-1, with TRBD1 matching over 12 bases. Germline CDR1 is SEHNR and CDR2 is FQNEAQ (reference sequence). The trim removed 5 bases at V and 4 bases at J, leaving 8 bases unmatched. CDR3 length: 16 residues.

This clonotype was detected many times. The chain employs TRBV29-1 and TRBJ1-1; D unclear. Trimming shortened V by 4 bases and J by 1 base, and 10 bases separated the two germline ends. Per germline, CDR1 SQVTM and CDR2 ANQGSEA. This CDR3 region has 13 residues. CDR3 DNA sequence: TGCAGCGTTGCGGCGGGCGGGAACACTGAAGCTTTCTTT. This translates into CSVAAGGNTEAFF.

The table lists this clonotype with many counts. The conserved closing phenylalanine or tryptophan is absent in this CDR3, likely reflecting a read error. It is unclear where the CDR3 begins or ends on the DNA, so no DNA is shown, and the CDR3 is as TCRdb lists it. The chain uses TRBV2 and TRBJ2-1; TRBD2 was called by the table and not checked on the DNA. The CDR3 is 13 residues long, counting both termini. CDR1 and CDR2 (germline): SNHLY, FYNNEI. This CDR3 reads CASRLAGGPGHRL.

This clonotype was seen at least ten times. The rearrangement joins TRBV20-1 to TRBJ2-7; 10 bases map to TRBD2. CDR1 is DFQATT and CDR2 is SNEGSKA in the germline V gene (reference sequence). V shed 6 bases, J shed 0 bases, and the junction held 17 bases outside the gene matches. The CDR3 sequence is 18 residues long. The CDR3 region has the DNA TGCAGTGCCCAAGCCCCCAGACTAGCGGGTCTTAGCTCCTACGAGCAGTACTTC. Encoded protein: CSAQAPRLAGLSSYEQYF.

There are many counts of this clonotype. The chain recombines TRBV5-1 with TRBJ2-1; D remains unclear. CDR1 and CDR2 (germline): SGHRS, YFSETQ. V lost 0 bases to trimming and J lost 0 bases, with 7 bases between them. The CDR3 extends over 15 amino acids. The CDR3 spells CASSLVDPSYNEQFF. The CDR3 DNA follows: TGCGCCAGCAGCTTGGTCGACCCCTCCTACAATGAGCAGTTCTTC.

This clonotype was detected many times. J is TRBJ1-2 and V is TRBV29-1, with a weak D call TRBD1 (6 bases). CDR3 length: 14 amino acids. Trimming left V 0 bases short and J 3 bases short, with 11 bases between. The germline CDR1 and CDR2 sequences are SQVTM and ANQGSEA. CDR3 DNA: TGCAGCGTTGAAGATCCAGGGGCGGACTATGGCTACACCTTC. Its translation is CSVEDPGADYGYTF.

The chain has TRBV7-9 and TRBJ2-1; D is undetermined. Trimming pared 1 base from V and 8 bases from J, leaving 12 bases between. Germline V gene data show CDR1 as SEHNR and CDR2 as FQNEAQ (reference sequence). The CDR3 sequence is 14 residues long. In DNA, the CDR3 is TGTGCCAGCAGCTTAGGGCCCCAGCAGCATGAGCAGTTCTTC. As protein: CASSLGPQQHEQFF.

This clonotype was observed many times. V gene TRBV20-1 combines with J gene TRBJ1-5, with D hard to call. The CDR3 spans 16 residues. CDR1 DFQATT and CDR2 SNEGSKA come from the germline V gene (reference sequence). V was cut by 6 bases and J by 0 bases, with 18 bases left in between. CDR3 DNA sequence: TGCAGTGCAAACGGGGTTACAGACTTTAGCAATCAGCCCCAGCATTTT. This codes for CSANGVTDFSNQPQHF.

This clonotype has a count of ten or more. This chain links TRBV20-1 with TRBJ2-7, with 8 bases identical to TRBD1. CDR1 is DFQATT and CDR2 is SNEGSKA in the germline V gene (reference sequence). V lost 3 bases, J lost 2 bases, and 0 bases stayed unmatched. This CDR3 has 12 residues. The CDR3 sequence is CSARDRAYEQYF. The DNA for the CDR3 is TGCAGTGCTAGGGACAGGGCCTACGAGCAGTACTTC.

This clonotype has at least ten counts. The junction differs from germline at one of its ends, possibly a read error. This chain connects TRBV11-2 to TRBJ2-1, with 13 bases matching TRBD2. Germline CDR1 SGHAT, CDR2 FQNNGV. The CDR3 spans 12 residues. CDR3 DNA: TGTGCCAGCAGCTCCCGGACTAGCGGGAGAATCTTC. This codes for CASSSRTSGRIF. Full variable domain (outside the CDR3, taken from reference TRBV11-2 and TRBJ2-1): EAGVAQSPRYKIIEKRQSVAFWCNPISGHATLYWYQQILGQGPKLLIQFQNNGVVDDSQLPKDRFSAERLKGVDSTLKIQPAKLEDSAVYLCASSSRTSGRIFGPGTRLTVL.

This clonotype occurred many times. The chain combines TRBV29-1 with TRBJ2-1, with D hard to call. Trimming took off 7 bases at V and 5 bases at J, with 6 bases between the two ends. The CDR3 totals 10 residues. Germline CDR1 and CDR2: SQVTM and ANQGSEA. The CDR3 DNA reads TGCAGCGGCGGTCACAATGAGCAGTTCTTC. It is translated as CSGGHNEQFF.

About this clonotype itself: A single base separates this from a much larger clone, so it may be a read error. The chain recombines TRBV5-1 with TRBJ2-7, with 13 bases aligning to TRBD2. The junction had 5 bases not matched to a gene; V was cut back by 4 bases and J by 4 bases. CDR3 length equals 15 residues. The germline V gene encodes CDR1 SGHRS and CDR2 YFSETQ. The CDR3 here is CASSMGLAGSYEQYF. The CDR3 region has the DNA TGCGCCAGCAGCATGGGACTAGCGGGATCATACGAGCAGTACTTC.

This clonotype was seen at least ten times. The chain carries TRBV19 and TRBJ1-5; D remains ambiguous. V lost 4 bases and J 4 bases, leaving 11 bases between the germline ends. The CDR3 has 14 amino acids. Per the germline V gene, CDR1 is LNHDA and CDR2 is SQIVND (reference sequence). The CDR3 sequence: CASSTPWGNQPQHF. DNA for the CDR3: TGTGCCAGTAGTACTCCTTGGGGTAATCAGCCCCAGCATTTT.

The genes are TRBV12-5 and TRBJ1-5; tentatively, D is TRBD1 (6 bases). The germline V gene encodes CDR1 LGHNT and CDR2 FRNRAP. V was shortened by 0 bases and J by 4 bases, with 22 bases between the two germline ends. The CDR3 is 19 amino acids. CDR3 region: CASGLVRGNLDRLNQPQHF. For the CDR3, the DNA is TGTGCTAGTGGTTTGGTTCGCGGGAATCTAGACAGGCTGAATCAGCCCCAGCATTTT.

The chain is built from TRBV20-1 and TRBJ1-5, with 7 nucleotides matching TRBD1. CDR3 length equals 17 residues. V lost 5 bases and J lost 3; bases outside the gene matches: 16. Germline V lookup: CDR1 DFQATT, CDR2 SNEGSKA (reference sequence). CDR3 in DNA: TGCAGTGCTCCTCCACCAGGGGGAGGAGTTGACAATCAGCCCCAGCATTTT. Residues: CSAPPPGGGVDNQPQHF.

This clonotype was recorded at least ten times. The chain joins TRBV9 to TRBJ2-4; D may be TRBD2 (6 bases). V was clipped by 4 bases and J by 0 bases, with 8 bases between them. The CDR3 has 14 amino acids. CDR1 is SGDLS and CDR2 is YYNGEE in the germline V gene. CDR3 in amino acids: CASSKGLAKNIQYF. The DNA of the CDR3 is TGTGCCAGCAGCAAGGGACTAGCCAAAAACATTCAGTACTTC.

The sample holds many counts of this clonotype. V gene TRBV29-1 combines with J gene TRBJ1-4; D not resolved. The V end was cut by 5 bases, the J end by 7 bases, with 11 bases between. Germline V lookup: CDR1 SQVTM, CDR2 ANQGSEA. This CDR3 contains 12 residues. The CDR3 spells CSVWSSSEKLFF. The DNA of the CDR3 is TGCAGCGTTTGGTCATCAAGTGAAAAACTGTTTTTT.

This clonotype was detected only a few times. The genes are TRBV7-9 and TRBJ1-2; TRBD1 might be the D (6 bases). From germline, CDR1 is SEHNR and CDR2 FQNEAQ (reference sequence). Trimming took 1 base from V and 6 from J, leaving 21 bases between them. The CDR3 is 17 amino acids. The CDR3, as DNA: TGTGCCAGCAGCTTAGGGTCACAGGGTGAAAAGGAACATGGCTACACCTTC. Translated, it gives CASSLGSQGEKEHGYTF.